The present T cell receptor (beta chain) was sequenced within a study of blood T cell repertoires in COVID-19. The CDR3 is 10 residues long. V was shortened by 5 bases and J by 10 bases, with 10 bases between the two germline ends. Looked up from germline, CDR1 is DFQATT and CDR2 is SNEGSKA (reference sequence). Method: immunoSEQ multiplex PCR; TCRdb's copy keeps in-frame clones and lacks some. Here the sample spans 250,000 to 300,000 clones, over 75% being singletons. J is TRBJ2-3 and V is TRBV20-1, with a weak D call TRBD2 (6 bases). This receptor was obtained from a man aged 45-65 years with active or convalescent COVID-19. Sequenced input: peripheral blood. The CDR3 DNA reads TGCAGTGCTGTAGCGGCCTCGCAGTATTTT. Protein product: CSAVAASQYF.